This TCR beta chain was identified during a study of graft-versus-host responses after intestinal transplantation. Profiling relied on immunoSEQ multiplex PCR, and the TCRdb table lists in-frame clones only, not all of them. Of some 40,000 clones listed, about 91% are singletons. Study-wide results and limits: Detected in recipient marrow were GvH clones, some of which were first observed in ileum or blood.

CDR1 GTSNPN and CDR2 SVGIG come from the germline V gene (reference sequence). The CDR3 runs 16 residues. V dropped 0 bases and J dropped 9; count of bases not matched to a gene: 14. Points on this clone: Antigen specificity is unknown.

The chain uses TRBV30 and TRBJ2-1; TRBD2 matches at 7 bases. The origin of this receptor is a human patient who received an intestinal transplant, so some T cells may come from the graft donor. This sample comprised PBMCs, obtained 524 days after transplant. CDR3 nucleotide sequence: TGTGCCTGGAGTGTCAGGACTAGACTAATGGGGGGTGAGCAGTTCTTC. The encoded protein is CAWSVRTRLMGGEQFF.